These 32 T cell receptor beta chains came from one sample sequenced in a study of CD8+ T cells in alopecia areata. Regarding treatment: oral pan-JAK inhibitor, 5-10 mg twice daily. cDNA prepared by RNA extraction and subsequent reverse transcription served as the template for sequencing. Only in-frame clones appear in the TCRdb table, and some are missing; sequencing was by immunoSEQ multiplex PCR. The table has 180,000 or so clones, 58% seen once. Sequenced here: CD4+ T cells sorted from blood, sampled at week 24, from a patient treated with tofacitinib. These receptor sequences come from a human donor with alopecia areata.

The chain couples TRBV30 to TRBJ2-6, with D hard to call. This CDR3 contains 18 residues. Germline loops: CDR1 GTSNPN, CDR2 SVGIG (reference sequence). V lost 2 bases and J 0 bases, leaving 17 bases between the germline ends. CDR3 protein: CAWSPSLWASSGANVLTF. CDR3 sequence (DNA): TGTGCCTGGAGTCCCTCGTTGTGGGCTAGCTCTGGGGCCAACGTCCTGACTTTC.

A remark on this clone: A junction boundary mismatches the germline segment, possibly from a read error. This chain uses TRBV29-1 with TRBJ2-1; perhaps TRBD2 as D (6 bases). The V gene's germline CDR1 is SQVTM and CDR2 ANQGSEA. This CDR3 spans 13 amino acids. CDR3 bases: TGCAGCGTGGAAGGGCAGGGACTCAATGAGCAGTTCTTC. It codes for CSVEGQGLNEQFF.

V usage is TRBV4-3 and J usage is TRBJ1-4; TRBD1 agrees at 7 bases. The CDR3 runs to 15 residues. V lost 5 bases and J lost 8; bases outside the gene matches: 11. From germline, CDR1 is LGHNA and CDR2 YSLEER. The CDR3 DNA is TGCGCCAGCAGCGATGACAGGGAAAGAGGCGAAAAACTGTTTTTT. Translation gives CASSDDRERGEKLFF.

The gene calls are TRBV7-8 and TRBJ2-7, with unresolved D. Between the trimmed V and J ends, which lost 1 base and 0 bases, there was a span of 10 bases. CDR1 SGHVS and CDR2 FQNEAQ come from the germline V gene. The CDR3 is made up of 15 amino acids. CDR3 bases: TGTGCCAGCAGCTTAGTCGGCAGTATCTCCTACGAGCAGTACTTC. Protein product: CASSLVGSISYEQYF.

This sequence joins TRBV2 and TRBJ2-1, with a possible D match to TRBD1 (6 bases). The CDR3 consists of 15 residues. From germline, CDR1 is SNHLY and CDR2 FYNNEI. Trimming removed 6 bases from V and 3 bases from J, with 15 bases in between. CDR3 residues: CASRRDRSIYNEQFF. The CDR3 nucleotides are TGTGCCAGCAGAAGAGACAGGTCGATCTACAATGAGCAGTTCTTC.

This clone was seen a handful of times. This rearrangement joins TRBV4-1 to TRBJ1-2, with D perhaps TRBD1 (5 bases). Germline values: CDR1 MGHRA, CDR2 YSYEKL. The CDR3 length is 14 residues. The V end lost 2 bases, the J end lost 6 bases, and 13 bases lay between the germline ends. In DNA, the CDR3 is TGCGCCAGCAGCCAACCCGTTCGAGGGGATGGCTACACCTTC. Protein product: CASSQPVRGDGYTF.

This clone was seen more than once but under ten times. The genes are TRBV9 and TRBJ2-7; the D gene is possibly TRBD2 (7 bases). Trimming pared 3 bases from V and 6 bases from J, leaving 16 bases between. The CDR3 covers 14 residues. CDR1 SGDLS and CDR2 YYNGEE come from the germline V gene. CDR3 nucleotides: TGTGCCAGCAGCGCCTCGACGGGGGGCAGCGAGCAGTACTTC. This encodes CASSASTGGSEQYF. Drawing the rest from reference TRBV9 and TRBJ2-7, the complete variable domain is DSGVTQTPKHLITATGQRVTLRCSPRSGDLSVYWYQQSLDQGLQFLIQYYNGEERAKGNILERFSAQQFPDLHSELNLSSLELGDSALYFCASSASTGGSEQYFGPGTRLTVT.

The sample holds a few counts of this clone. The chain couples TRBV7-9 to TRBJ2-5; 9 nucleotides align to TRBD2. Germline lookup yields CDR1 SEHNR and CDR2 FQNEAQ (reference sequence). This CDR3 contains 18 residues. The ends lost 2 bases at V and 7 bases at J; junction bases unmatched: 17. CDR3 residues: CASSLPPGLASMLGTQYF. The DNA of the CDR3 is TGTGCCAGCAGCTTACCCCCGGGACTAGCTTCGATGCTAGGGACCCAGTACTTC.

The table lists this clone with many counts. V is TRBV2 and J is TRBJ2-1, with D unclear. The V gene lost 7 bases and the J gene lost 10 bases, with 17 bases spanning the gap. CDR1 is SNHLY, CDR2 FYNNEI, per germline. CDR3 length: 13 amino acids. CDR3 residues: CASTEGRLQEQFF. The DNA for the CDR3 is TGTGCCAGCACCGAAGGAAGGTTACAGGAGCAGTTCTTC.

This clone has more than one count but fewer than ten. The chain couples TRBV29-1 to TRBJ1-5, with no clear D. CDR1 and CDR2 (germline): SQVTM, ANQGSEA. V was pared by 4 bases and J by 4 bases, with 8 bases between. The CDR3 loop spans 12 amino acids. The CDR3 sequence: CSVGMGNQPQHF. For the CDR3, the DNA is TGCAGCGTTGGGATGGGGAATCAGCCCCAGCATTTT.

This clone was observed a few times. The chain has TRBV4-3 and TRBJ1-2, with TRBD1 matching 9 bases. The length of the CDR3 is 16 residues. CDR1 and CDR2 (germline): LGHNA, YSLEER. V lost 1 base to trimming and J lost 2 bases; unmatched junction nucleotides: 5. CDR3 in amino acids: CASSQARTGENYGYTF. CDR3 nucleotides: TGCGCCAGCAGCCAAGCTCGGACAGGGGAGAACTATGGCTACACCTTC.

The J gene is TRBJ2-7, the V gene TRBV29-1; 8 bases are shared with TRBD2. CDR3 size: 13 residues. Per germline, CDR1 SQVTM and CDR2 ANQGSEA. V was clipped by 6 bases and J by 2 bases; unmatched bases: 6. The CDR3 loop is CSVVSGGTYEQYF. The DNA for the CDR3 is TGCAGCGTAGTGAGCGGGGGCACCTACGAGCAGTACTTC.

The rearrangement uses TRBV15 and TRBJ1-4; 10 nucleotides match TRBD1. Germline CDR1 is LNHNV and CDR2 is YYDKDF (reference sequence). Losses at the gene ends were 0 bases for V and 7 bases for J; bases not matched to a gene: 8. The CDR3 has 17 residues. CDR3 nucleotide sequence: TGTGCCACCAGCAGAGATAAAGGGACAGGGGTTCTTGAAAAACTGTTTTTT. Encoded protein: CATSRDKGTGVLEKLFF. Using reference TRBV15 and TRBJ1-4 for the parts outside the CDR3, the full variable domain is DAMVIQNPRYQVTQFGKPVTLSCSQTLNHNVMYWYQQKSSQAPKLLFHYYDKDFNNEADTPDNFQSRRPNTSFCFLDIRSPGLGDTAMYLCATSRDKGTGVLEKLFFGSGTQLSVL.

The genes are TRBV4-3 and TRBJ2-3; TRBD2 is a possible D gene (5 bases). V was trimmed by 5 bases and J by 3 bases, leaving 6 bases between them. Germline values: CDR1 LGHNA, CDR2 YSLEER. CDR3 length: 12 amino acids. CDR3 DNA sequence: TGCGCCAGCAGCAGAGGGACAGATACGCAGTATTTT. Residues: CASSRGTDTQYF.

As DNA, the CDR3 is TGCGCCAGCAGCTATTCGAGGGTGTCTGGAAACACCATATATTTT. Residues: CASSYSRVSGNTIYF. The chain carries TRBV4-3 and TRBJ1-3; D is undetermined. Trimming stripped 5 bases from V and 1 base from J, with 12 bases between. CDR3 length equals 15 residues. Germline CDR1 LGHNA, CDR2 YSLEER.

CDR3 loop: CATSRDHRGNTGELFF. For the CDR3, the DNA is TGTGCCACCAGCAGAGATCATCGGGGGAACACCGGGGAGCTGTTTTTT. V and J are TRBV15 and TRBJ2-2; a weak D match, TRBD2 (5 bases). V lost 0 bases to trimming and J lost 1 base, with 9 bases between them. Germline V gives CDR1 LNHNV, CDR2 YYDKDF (reference sequence). This CDR3 comprises 16 residues.

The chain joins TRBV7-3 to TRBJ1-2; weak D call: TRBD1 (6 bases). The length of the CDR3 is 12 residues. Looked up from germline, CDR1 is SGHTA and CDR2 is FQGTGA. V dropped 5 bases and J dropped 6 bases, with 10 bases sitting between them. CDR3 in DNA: TGTGCCAGCAGCCTCAGGGGAGATGGCTACACCTTC. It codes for CASSLRGDGYTF.

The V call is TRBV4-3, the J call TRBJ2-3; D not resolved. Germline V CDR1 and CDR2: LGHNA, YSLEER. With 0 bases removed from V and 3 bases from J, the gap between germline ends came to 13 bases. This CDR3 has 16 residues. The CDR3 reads CASSQDQKALTDTQYF. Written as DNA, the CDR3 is TGCGCCAGCAGCCAAGATCAGAAAGCCCTGACAGATACGCAGTATTTT.

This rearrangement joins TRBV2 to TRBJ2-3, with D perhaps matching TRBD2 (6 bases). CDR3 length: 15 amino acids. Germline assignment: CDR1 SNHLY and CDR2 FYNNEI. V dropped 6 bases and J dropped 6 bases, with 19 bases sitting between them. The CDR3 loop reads CASRDGGALLDTQYF. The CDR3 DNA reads TGTGCCAGCAGGGACGGAGGGGCCCTCCTCGATACGCAGTATTTT.

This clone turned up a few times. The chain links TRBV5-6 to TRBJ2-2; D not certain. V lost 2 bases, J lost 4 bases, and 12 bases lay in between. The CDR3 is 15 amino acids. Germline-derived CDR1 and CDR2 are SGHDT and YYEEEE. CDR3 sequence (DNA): TGTGCCAGCAGCTTATGGAACCGACCCACCGGGGAGCTGTTTTTT. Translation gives CASSLWNRPTGELFF.

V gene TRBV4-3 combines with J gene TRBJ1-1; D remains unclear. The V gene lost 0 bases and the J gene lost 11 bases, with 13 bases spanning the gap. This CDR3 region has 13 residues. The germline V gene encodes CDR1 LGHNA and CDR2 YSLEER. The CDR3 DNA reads TGCGCCAGCAGCCAAGATCAGTCTACGGGGGCTTTCTTT. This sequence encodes CASSQDQSTGAFF.

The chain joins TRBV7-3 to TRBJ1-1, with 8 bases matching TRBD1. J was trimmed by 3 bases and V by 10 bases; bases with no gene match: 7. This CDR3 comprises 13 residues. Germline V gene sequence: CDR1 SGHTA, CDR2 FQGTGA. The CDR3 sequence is CATGQDRDTEAFF. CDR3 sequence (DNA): TGTGCCACGGGACAGGACAGGGACACTGAAGCTTTCTTT.

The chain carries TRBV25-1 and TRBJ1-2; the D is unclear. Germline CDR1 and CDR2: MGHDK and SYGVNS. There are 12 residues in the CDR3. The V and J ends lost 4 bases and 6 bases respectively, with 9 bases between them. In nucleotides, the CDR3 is TGTGCCAGCAGTGTAGGTTCGAATGGCTACACCTTC. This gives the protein CASSVGSNGYTF.

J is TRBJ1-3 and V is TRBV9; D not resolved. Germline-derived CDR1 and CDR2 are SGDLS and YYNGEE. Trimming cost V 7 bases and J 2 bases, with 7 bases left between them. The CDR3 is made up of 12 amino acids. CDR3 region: CASRSPGNTIYF. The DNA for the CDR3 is TGTGCCAGCCGGTCCCCTGGAAACACCATATATTTT.

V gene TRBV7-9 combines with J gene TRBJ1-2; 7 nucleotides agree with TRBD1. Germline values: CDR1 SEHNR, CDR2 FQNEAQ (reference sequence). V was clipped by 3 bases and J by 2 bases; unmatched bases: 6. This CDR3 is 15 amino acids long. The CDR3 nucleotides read TGTGCCAGCAGCTTCGGTGGGGGACAGAACTATGGCTACACCTTC. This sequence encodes CASSFGGGQNYGYTF. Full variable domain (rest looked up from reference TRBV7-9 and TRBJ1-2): DTGVSQNPRHKITKRGQNVTFRCDPISEHNRLYWYRQTLGQGPEFLTYFQNEAQLEKSRLLSDRFSAERPKGSFSTLEIQRTEQGDSAMYLCASSFGGGQNYGYTFGSGTRLTVV.

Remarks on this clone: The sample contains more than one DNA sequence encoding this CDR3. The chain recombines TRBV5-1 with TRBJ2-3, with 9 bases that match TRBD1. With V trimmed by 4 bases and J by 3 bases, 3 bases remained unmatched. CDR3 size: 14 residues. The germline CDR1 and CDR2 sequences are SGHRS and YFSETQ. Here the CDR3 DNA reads TGCGCCAGCAGCCCCGGACAGGGGACAGATACGCAGTATTTT. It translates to CASSPGQGTDTQYF.

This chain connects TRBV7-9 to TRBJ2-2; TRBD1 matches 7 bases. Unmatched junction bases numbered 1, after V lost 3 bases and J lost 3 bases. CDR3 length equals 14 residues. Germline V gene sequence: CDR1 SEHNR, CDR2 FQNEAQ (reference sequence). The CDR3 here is CASSFQGDTGELFF. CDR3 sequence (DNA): TGTGCCAGCAGCTTCCAGGGGGACACCGGGGAGCTGTTTTTT.

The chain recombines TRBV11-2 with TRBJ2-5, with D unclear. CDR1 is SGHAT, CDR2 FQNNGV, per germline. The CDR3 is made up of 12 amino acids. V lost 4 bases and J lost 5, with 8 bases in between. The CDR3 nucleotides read TGTGCCAGCAGCTCCGAGTGGGAGACCCAGTACTTC. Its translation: CASSSEWETQYF.

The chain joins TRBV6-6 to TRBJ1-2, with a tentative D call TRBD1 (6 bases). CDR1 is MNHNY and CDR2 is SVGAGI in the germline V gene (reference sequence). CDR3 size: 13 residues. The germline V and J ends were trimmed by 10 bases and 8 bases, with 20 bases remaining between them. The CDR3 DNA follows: TGTGCCACCCTAGCAATCAGGGGTTTGGGCTACACCTTC. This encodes CATLAIRGLGYTF.

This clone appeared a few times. The CDR3, as DNA: TGTGCCAGCAGCCACCGGGGACTAGCGTCGGGCGGGGAGCTGTTTTTT. Translation: CASSHRGLASGGELFF. J is TRBJ2-2 and V is TRBV7-6; 10 bases are shared with TRBD2. The CDR3 loop spans 16 amino acids. The germline V gene has CDR1 SGHVS and CDR2 FNYEAQ. J was trimmed by 7 bases and V by 5 bases; bases with no gene match: 10.

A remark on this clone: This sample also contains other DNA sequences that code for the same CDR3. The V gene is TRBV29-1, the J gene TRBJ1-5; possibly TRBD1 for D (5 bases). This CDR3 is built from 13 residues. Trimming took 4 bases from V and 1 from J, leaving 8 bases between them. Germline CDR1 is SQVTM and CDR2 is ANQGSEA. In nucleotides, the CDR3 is TGCAGCGTTGCTAGGGGCAGCAATCAGCCCCAGCATTTT. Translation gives CSVARGSNQPQHF. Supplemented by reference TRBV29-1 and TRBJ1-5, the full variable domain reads SAVISQKPSRDICQRGTSLTIQCQVDSQVTMMFWYRQQPGQSLTLIATANQGSEATYESGFVIDKFPISRPNLTFSTLTVSNMSPEDSSIYLCSVARGSNQPQHFGDGTRLSIL.

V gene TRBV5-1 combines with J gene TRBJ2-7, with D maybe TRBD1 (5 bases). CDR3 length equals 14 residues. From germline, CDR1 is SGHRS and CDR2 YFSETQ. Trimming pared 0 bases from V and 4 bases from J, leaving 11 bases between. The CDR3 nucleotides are TGCGCCAGCAGCTTGGCCGGACGACAGTACGAGCAGTACTTC. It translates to CASSLAGRQYEQYF.